These T cell receptor beta chains were read from a single sample in a study of OX40 agonist ivuxolimab in advanced cancers. Using immunoSEQ multiplex PCR, the repertoire was profiled, and TCRdb retains in-frame clones only, with some absent. The table has 70,000 or so clones, approximately 90% seen once. The sequencing used CD4+ or CD8+ T cells sorted from blood, collected in a trial of the OX40 agonist ivuxolimab. These receptors originate from an adult with an advanced solid tumor such as melanoma, head and neck, liver or kidney cancer. The CDR3 runs from the conserved cysteine through the conserved F or W.

J gene: TRBJ1-1
V gene: TRBV11-1
CDR3 protein: CASSFSSEAFF

J gene: TRBJ2-2
V gene: TRBV10-2
CDR3 protein: CASRIAGGSGELFF

J gene: TRBJ2-1
V gene: TRBV18
CDR3 protein: CASSRGQRAYSEQFF

J gene: TRBJ2-2
V gene: TRBV18
CDR3 protein: CASYTGTANTGELFF

J gene: TRBJ2-3
V gene: TRBV25-1
CDR3 protein: CASSPSGWPSDTDTQYF

J gene: TRBJ2-1
V gene: TRBV9
CDR3 protein: CASSVAGTPNYNEQFF

J gene: TRBJ2-1
V gene: TRBV19
CDR3 protein: CASSIGEGNEQFF

J gene: TRBJ1-3
V gene: TRBV13
CDR3 protein: CASSLGRLEGNTIYF

J gene: TRBJ1-2
V gene: TRBV19
CDR3 protein: CASSIGWDRGRYGYTF

J gene: TRBJ1-6
V gene: TRBV28
CDR3 protein: CASSSGQGSSPLHF

J gene: TRBJ1-1
V gene: TRBV2
CDR3 protein: CASSPTGNTEAFF

J gene: TRBJ2-7
V gene: TRBV21-1
CDR3 protein: CASSKNERKQRSYEQYF

J gene: TRBJ1-1
V gene: TRBV7-9
CDR3 protein: CASSLSTEAFF

J gene: TRBJ1-2
V gene: TRBV28
CDR3 protein: CASSFGDRWSYGYTF

J gene: TRBJ2-5
V gene: TRBV28
CDR3 protein: CASSPGGSASETQYF

J gene: TRBJ2-1
V gene: TRBV5-8
CDR3 protein: CASSSMAGRREQFF

J gene: TRBJ2-7
V gene: TRBV28
CDR3 protein: CASSLYVAGEQYF

J gene: TRBJ2-5
V gene: TRBV30
CDR3 protein: CAWTSGGETQYF

J gene: TRBJ2-5
V gene: TRBV5-1
CDR3 protein: CASGRDREQETQYF

J gene: TRBJ2-7
V gene: TRBV6-5
CDR3 protein: CASSYNLDRGHEQYF

J gene: TRBJ2-7
V gene: TRBV11-3
CDR3 protein: CASTLGGTEYEQYF

J gene: TRBJ1-5
V gene: TRBV7-9
CDR3 protein: CASSLGIGGSNQPQHF

J gene: TRBJ2-5
V gene: TRBV11-3
CDR3 protein: CASSLGYQETQYF

J gene: TRBJ2-4
V gene: TRBV9
CDR3 protein: CASSTGQGRNIQYF

J gene: TRBJ1-5
V gene: TRBV11-2
CDR3 protein: CASSLARAWPQHF

J gene: TRBJ1-2
V gene: TRBV28
CDR3 protein: CASTDTGDGYTF

J gene: TRBJ2-5
V gene: TRBV18
CDR3 protein: CASSPGLQETQYF

J gene: TRBJ2-2
V gene: TRBV7-9
CDR3 protein: CASSLPGLATGELFF

J gene: TRBJ1-3
V gene: TRBV4-1
CDR3 protein: CASSPTDRAFGNTIYF

J gene: TRBJ2-2
V gene: TRBV7-9
CDR3 protein: CASSSHLGRNTGELFF

J gene: TRBJ2-7
V gene: TRBV19
CDR3 protein: CASRRDAYTTYEQYF

J gene: TRBJ2-1
V gene: TRBV19
CDR3 protein: CASSTPRRGGTSGTNEQFF

J gene: TRBJ2-3
V gene: TRBV19
CDR3 protein: CASSAGTEDTQYF

J gene: TRBJ2-5
V gene: TRBV29-1
CDR3 protein: CSVAGTLSETQYF

J gene: TRBJ2-7
V gene: TRBV5-1
CDR3 protein: CASSLDRGYEQYF

J gene: TRBJ2-2
V gene: TRBV6-6
CDR3 protein: CASSYGLAGYTGELFF

J gene: TRBJ1-1
V gene: TRBV25-1
CDR3 protein: CASSEWGGQRTFF

J gene: TRBJ1-1
V gene: TRBV19
CDR3 protein: CASIGNRRTLPNTEAFF

J gene: TRBJ2-1
V gene: TRBV7-3
CDR3 protein: CASSFQGDNEQFF

J gene: TRBJ1-1
V gene: TRBV9
CDR3 protein: CASSDGTGGKNTEAFF

J gene: TRBJ1-1
V gene: TRBV7-9
CDR3 protein: CASSAGVGTEAFF